This T cell receptor (beta chain) is drawn from a study of PD-L1 blockade in urothelial cancer. The data were produced by immunoSEQ multiplex PCR, yet TCRdb's version contains in-frame clones alone and is incomplete. The data contain tens of thousands of clones, less than 90% of them singletons. Between the trimmed V and J ends, which lost 9 bases and 5 bases, there was a span of 31 bases. The CDR3 has 18 amino acids. Per germline, CDR1 LNHDA and CDR2 SQIVND (reference sequence). The time point was: pretreatment peripheral blood. The V gene is TRBV19, the J gene TRBJ2-5, with D perhaps matching TRBD2 (6 bases). The sequence came from a woman aged 70-85 years with urothelial cancer. The source material was PBMCs, sampled around atezolizumab (anti-PD-L1) treatment. CDR3 bases: TGTGCCAGCACCCCAGGCATACAGGCGCGGGGCCGTGCGGAGACCCAGTACTTC. It yields the protein CASTPGIQARGRAETQYF.